Listed below are T cell receptor beta chains from one sample, sequenced in a study of blood T cell repertoires in COVID-19. The protocol was immunoSEQ multiplex PCR, while the TCRdb copy is restricted to in-frame clones and leaves out a portion. The sample includes tens of thousands of clones, 82% of them seen just once. The sample was peripheral blood. The receptor source for this set is a human donor in a cohort sampled during active COVID-19. The CDR3 runs from the conserved cysteine through the conserved F or W. A D gene is named only where the DNA matches it firmly. Expanded clones are given a class, and other clones once, few, many or no size at all.

v_gene	j_gene	len	d_gene	abundance	CDR3aa	CDR3nt
TRBV9	TRBJ2-7	13	TRBD1	.	CASSAGQGVEQYF	TGTGCCAGCAGCGCGGGACAGGGCGTCGAGCAGTACTTC
TRBV7-2	TRBJ1-4	12	.	.	CASSLSREKLFF	TGTGCCAGCAGCTTATCCCGGGAAAAACTGTTTTTT
TRBV3-1/TRBV3-2	TRBJ1-1	16	TRBD1	few	CASSPFRTGGYTEAFF	TGTGCCAGCAGCCCCTTTAGGACAGGCGGCTACACTGAAGCTTTCTTT
TRBV5-1	TRBJ2-2	15	.	.	CASSLDTPNTGELFF	TGCGCCAGCAGCTTGGACACCCCGAACACCGGGGAGCTGTTTTTT
TRBV7-2	TRBJ2-5	14	.	.	CASSFAGLGETQYF	TGTGCCAGCAGCTTTGCGGGGTTGGGAGAGACCCAGTACTTC
TRBV7-9	TRBJ2-5	13	.	.	CASSSQWQETQYF	TGTGCCAGCAGCTCTCAGTGGCAAGAGACCCAGTACTTC
TRBV6-5	TRBJ2-5	13	.	.	CASTRVSRETQYF	TGTGCCAGCACCCGGGTTTCGCGGGAGACCCAGTACTTC
TRBV10-3	TRBJ1-1	13	.	.	CAIRTTMNTEAFF	TGTGCCATCAGAACAACCATGAACACTGAAGCTTTCTTT
TRBV7-6	TRBJ1-1	13	.	few	CASSRGPDTEAFF	TGTGCCAGCAGCCGGGGTCCTGACACTGAAGCTTTCTTT
TRBV9	TRBJ2-3	11	.	.	CASSSVDTQYF	TGTGCCAGCAGCTCAGTTGATACGCAGTATTTT
TRBV7-2	TRBJ2-2	19	TRBD1	medium-sized	CASSGTGVMQSLNTGELFF	TGTGCCAGCAGCGGGACAGGGGTCATGCAATCTTTGAACACCGGGGAGCTGTTTTTT
TRBV27	TRBJ1-5	13	TRBD1	once	CASRTGYGQPQHF	TGTGCCAGTAGGACAGGGTATGGTCAGCCCCAGCATTTT
TRBV7-8	TRBJ1-1	14	TRBD1	.	CASISDRVDREAFF	TGTGCCAGCATCTCGGACAGGGTCGATCGTGAAGCTTTCTTT
TRBV7-2	TRBJ1-6	16	.	.	CASSLAEGVFNSPLHF	TGTGCCAGCAGCTTAGCCGAGGGGGTTTTCAATTCACCCCTCCACTTT
TRBV6-4	TRBJ2-1	14	TRBD1	.	CASSDRGHDNEQFF	TGTGCCAGCAGTGACAGGGGGCATGACAATGAGCAGTTCTTC
TRBV5-4	TRBJ1-2	16	TRBD1	.	CASSSPHVTGNYGYTF	TGTGCCAGCAGCTCACCTCACGTGACAGGGAACTATGGCTACACCTTC
TRBV3-1/TRBV3-2	TRBJ2-5	15	.	.	CASSQEISLPETQYF	TGTGCCAGCAGCCAAGAGATATCACTGCCCGAGACCCAGTACTTC
TRBV7-9	TRBJ1-1	13	.	once	CASETGGWTEAFF	TGTGCCAGCGAAACGGGGGGATGGACTGAAGCTTTCTTT
TRBV2	TRBJ1-1	13	.	few	CASRDYPNTEAFF	TGTGCCAGCAGGGACTATCCGAACACTGAAGCTTTCTTT
TRBV6-1	TRBJ2-7	13	.	.	CASSELGAYEQYF	TGTGCCAGCAGTGAATTGGGAGCCTACGAGCAGTACTTC
TRBV30	TRBJ1-6	14	TRBD1	many	CALIRAGGNSPLHF	TGTGCCCTGATTCGGGCAGGGGGTAATTCACCCCTCCACTTT
TRBV28	TRBJ1-4	15	.	.	CASRAQGSTNEKLFF	TGTGCCAGCAGGGCCCAGGGCTCAACTAATGAAAAACTGTTTTTT
TRBV23-1	TRBJ2-7	16	.	.	CASSQSSWRLDYEQYF	TGCGCCAGCAGTCAATCGTCGTGGAGGCTCGACTACGAGCAGTACTTC